The entry below gives a single T cell receptor (beta chain) sequence along with its context. Seattle participants joined during active infection and were tracked over time. This specimen belongs to a study of blood T cell repertoires in COVID-19. As for the study in general: Sites across the United States, Italy and Spain contributed samples from acute and convalescent COVID-19.

CDR1 LGHDT and CDR2 YNNKEL come from the germline V gene (reference sequence). V was clipped by 4 bases and J by 5 bases, with 8 bases between them. The CDR3 has 13 amino acids. Sequencing was performed with immunoSEQ multiplex PCR; in TCRdb, only in-frame clones are kept and a portion is missing. Here the sample spans approximately 330,000 clones, around 90% being singletons. The chain links TRBV3-1 (or the pseudogene TRBV3-2) to TRBJ2-2, with a possible D match to TRBD1 (6 bases). The sequence came from a man in his thirties or forties with COVID-19, enrolled during active disease. Sequencing was performed on peripheral blood. CDR3 sequence (DNA): TGTGCCAGCAGCCGAGGGGGAACCGGGGAGCTGTTTTTT. Amino acids: CASSRGGTGELFF.